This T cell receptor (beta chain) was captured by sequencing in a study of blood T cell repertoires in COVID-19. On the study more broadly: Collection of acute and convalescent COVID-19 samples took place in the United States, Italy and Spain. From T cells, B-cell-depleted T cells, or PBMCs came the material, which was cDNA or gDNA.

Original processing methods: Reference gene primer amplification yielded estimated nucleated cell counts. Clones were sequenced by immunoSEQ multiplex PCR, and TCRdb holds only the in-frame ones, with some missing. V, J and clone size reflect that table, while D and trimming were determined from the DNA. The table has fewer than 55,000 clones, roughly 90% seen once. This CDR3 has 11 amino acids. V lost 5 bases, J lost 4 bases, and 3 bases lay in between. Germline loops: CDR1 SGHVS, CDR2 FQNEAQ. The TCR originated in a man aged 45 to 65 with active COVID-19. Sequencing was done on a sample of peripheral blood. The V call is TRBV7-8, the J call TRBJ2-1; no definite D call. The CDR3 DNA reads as TGTGCCAGCAGCCCATACAATGAGCAGTTCTTC. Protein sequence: CASSPYNEQFF.